Listed below are T cell receptor beta chains from one sample, sequenced in a study of blood T cell repertoires in COVID-19. Repertoires were generated with immunoSEQ multiplex PCR, while TCRdb's copy carries only in-frame clones and drops some. The table has roughly 380,000 clones, around 84% seen once. What was sequenced was peripheral blood. The source of these receptors is a human donor with acute or convalescent COVID-19. The donor label of this sample is uncertain. Each CDR3 is given with its conserved first and last residue. The D gene is left open where the match is weak. Clone size is shown for a subset of rows, as once, few, many or a class of expanded clone.

v_gene	d_gene	j_gene	abundance	CDR3aa	CDR3nt
TRBV27	.	TRBJ2-3	.	CASSLFYSTDTQYF	TGTGCCAGCAGTTTGTTTTATAGCACAGATACGCAGTATTTT
TRBV2	TRBD2	TRBJ2-5	.	CASSDLRGGLLETQYF	TGTGCCAGCAGTGACTTGCGGGGGGGCCTTCTTGAGACCCAGTACTTC
TRBV28	TRBD1	TRBJ2-7	few	CASSHAGTGGYEQYF	TGTGCCAGCAGCCACGCCGGGACAGGGGGCTACGAGCAGTACTTC
TRBV5-1	.	TRBJ1-2	once	CASSFTQNYGYTF	TGCGCCAGCAGCTTCACACAGAACTATGGCTACACCTTC
TRBV18	TRBD1	TRBJ1-4	.	CASSQLVPGQGREKLFF	TGTGCCAGCTCACAATTGGTACCGGGACAGGGAAGAGAAAAACTGTTTTTT
TRBV6-5	.	TRBJ1-2	.	CASSNQGLWDGYTF	TGTGCCAGCAGCAATCAGGGGCTGTGGGATGGCTACACCTTC
TRBV7-9	.	TRBJ2-7	.	CASSFSGEVTLGEQYF	TGTGCCAGCAGCTTTTCGGGGGAGGTTACCTTGGGAGAGCAGTACTTC
TRBV2	TRBD1	TRBJ1-1	.	CASRIEGTGNTEAFF	TGTGCCAGCAGAATCGAGGGGACAGGGAACACTGAAGCTTTCTTT
TRBV5-1	.	TRBJ1-1	few	CASSLQGYTEAFF	TGCGCCAGCAGCCTACAGGGATACACTGAAGCTTTCTTT
TRBV2	TRBD1	TRBJ1-1	.	CATADRAYTEAFF	TGTGCCACCGCGGACAGGGCATACACTGAAGCTTTCTTT
TRBV12-3/TRBV12-4	TRBD1	TRBJ2-7	.	CASSPYRGYEQYF	TGTGCCAGCAGCCCCTACAGGGGCTACGAGCAGTACTTC
TRBV29-1	.	TRBJ2-7	.	CSVGRQDSYEQYF	TGCAGCGTTGGGCGACAGGACTCCTACGAGCAGTACTTC
TRBV10-3	.	TRBJ1-6	.	CAISARTVSNNSPLHF	TGTGCCATCAGTGCCCGGACAGTTTCTAATAATTCACCCCTCCACTTT
TRBV15	TRBD1	TRBJ1-4	.	CATSSLFPGGANEKLFF	TGTGCCACCAGCAGCCTATTTCCAGGGGGTGCTAATGAAAAACTGTTTTTT
TRBV27	.	TRBJ1-1	.	CASSPRAGHEFTEAFF	TGTGCCAGCAGTCCAAGGGCAGGGCACGAATTCACTGAAGCTTTCTTT
TRBV4-1	TRBD1	TRBJ1-2	once	CASSPTRLAGGWGYTF	TGCGCCAGCAGCCCCACAAGACTTGCAGGGGGCTGGGGCTACACCTTC
TRBV5-1	.	TRBJ1-1	.	CASSLDGPRGAEAFF	TGCGCCAGCAGCTTGGATGGGCCAAGGGGTGCTGAAGCTTTCTTT
TRBV24-1	TRBD1	TRBJ1-1	.	CATRTGGRDTEAFF	TGTGCCACCAGAACAGGGGGCAGGGACACTGAAGCTTTCTTT
TRBV25-1	TRBD2	TRBJ2-1	.	CASSGTSGRMNEQFF	TGTGCCAGCAGTGGGACTAGCGGGAGAATGAATGAGCAGTTCTTC
TRBV18	TRBD2	TRBJ2-7	.	CASSRLAGESRYEQYF	TGTGCCAGCTCAAGACTAGCGGGAGAAAGCAGGTACGAGCAGTACTTC
TRBV27	TRBD1	TRBJ1-4	.	CASSLYRGGEKLFF	TGTGCCAGCAGTTTATACAGGGGTGGCGAAAAACTGTTTTTT
TRBV3-1/TRBV3-2	TRBD1	TRBJ2-7	.	CASRGTGGPRSVF	TGTGCCAGCAGAGGTACAGGGGGACCGCGCTCGGTCTTC